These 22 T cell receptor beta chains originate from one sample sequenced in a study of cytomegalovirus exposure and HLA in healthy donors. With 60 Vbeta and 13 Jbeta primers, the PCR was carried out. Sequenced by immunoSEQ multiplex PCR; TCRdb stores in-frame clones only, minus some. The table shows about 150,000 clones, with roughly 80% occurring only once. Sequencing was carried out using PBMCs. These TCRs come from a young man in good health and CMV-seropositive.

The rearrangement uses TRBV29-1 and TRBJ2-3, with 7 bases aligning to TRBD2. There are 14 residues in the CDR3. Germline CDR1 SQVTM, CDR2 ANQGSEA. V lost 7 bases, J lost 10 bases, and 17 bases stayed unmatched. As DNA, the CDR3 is TGCAGCGCAGGACTAGACCTTTTCGATAGCGCGCAGTATTTT. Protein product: CSAGLDLFDSAQYF.

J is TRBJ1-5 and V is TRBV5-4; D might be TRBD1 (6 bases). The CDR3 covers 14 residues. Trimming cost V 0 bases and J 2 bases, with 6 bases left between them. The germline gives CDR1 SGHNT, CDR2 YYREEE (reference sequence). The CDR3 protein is CASSLGTGNQPQHF. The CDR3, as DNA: TGTGCCAGCAGCTTGGGGACAGGCAATCAGCCCCAGCATTTT.

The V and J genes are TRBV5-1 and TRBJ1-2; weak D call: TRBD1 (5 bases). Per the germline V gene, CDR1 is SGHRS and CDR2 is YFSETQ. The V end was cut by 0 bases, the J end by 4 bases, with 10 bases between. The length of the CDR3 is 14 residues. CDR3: CASSLAGFGYGYTF. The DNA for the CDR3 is TGCGCCAGCAGCTTGGCAGGGTTTGGCTATGGCTACACCTTC. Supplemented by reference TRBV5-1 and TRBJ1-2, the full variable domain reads KAGVTQTPRYLIKTRGQQVTLSCSPISGHRSVSWYQQTPGQGLQFLFEYFSETQRNKGNFPGRFSGRQFSNSRSEMNVSTLELGDSALYLCASSLAGFGYGYTFGSGTRLTVV.

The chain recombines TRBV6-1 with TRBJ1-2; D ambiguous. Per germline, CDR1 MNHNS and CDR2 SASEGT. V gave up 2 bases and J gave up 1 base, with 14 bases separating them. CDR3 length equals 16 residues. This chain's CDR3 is CASSEREPRFNYGYTF. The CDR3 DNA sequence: TGTGCCAGCAGTGAACGGGAGCCGCGATTTAACTATGGCTACACCTTC.

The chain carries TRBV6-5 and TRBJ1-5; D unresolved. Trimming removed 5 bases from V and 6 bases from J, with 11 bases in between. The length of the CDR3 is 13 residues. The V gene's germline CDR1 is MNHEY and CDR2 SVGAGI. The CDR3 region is CASSPDWVQPQHF. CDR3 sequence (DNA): TGTGCCAGCAGTCCTGACTGGGTTCAGCCCCAGCATTTT.

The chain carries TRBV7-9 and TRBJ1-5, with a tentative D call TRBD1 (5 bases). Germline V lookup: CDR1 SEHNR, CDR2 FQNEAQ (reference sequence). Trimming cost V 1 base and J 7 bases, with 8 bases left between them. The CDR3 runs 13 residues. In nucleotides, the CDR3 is TGTGCCAGCAGCTTAGGGGGGGACCAGCCCCAGCATTTT. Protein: CASSLGGDQPQHF.

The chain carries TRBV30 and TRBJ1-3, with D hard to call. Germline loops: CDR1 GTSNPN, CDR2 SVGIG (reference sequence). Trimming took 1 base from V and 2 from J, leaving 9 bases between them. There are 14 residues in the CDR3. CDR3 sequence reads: CAWSGERAGNTIYF. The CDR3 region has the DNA TGTGCCTGGAGTGGGGAGCGAGCTGGAAACACCATATATTTT.

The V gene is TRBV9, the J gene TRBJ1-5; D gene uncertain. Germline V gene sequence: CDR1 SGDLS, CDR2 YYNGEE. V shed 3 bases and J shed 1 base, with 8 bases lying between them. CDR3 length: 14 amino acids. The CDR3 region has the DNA TGTGCCAGCAGCGGCCCGCGAAGCAATCAGCCCCAGCATTTT. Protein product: CASSGPRSNQPQHF. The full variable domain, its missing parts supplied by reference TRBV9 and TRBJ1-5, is DSGVTQTPKHLITATGQRVTLRCSPRSGDLSVYWYQQSLDQGLQFLIQYYNGEERAKGNILERFSAQQFPDLHSELNLSSLELGDSALYFCASSGPRSNQPQHFGDGTRLSIL.

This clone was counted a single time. CDR3 protein: CASSLAGGAGNEKLFF. In DNA form, the CDR3 reads TGCGCCAGCAGCTTGGCCGGCGGGGCGGGTAATGAAAAACTGTTTTTT. The chain has TRBV5-1 and TRBJ1-4, with D possibly being TRBD1 (5 bases). The CDR3 covers 16 residues. The V end lost 0 bases, the J end lost 4 bases, and 13 bases lay between the germline ends. Germline lookup yields CDR1 SGHRS and CDR2 YFSETQ.

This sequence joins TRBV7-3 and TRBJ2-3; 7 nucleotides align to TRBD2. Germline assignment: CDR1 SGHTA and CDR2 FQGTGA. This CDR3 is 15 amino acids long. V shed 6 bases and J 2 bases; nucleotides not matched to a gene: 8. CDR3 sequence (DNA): TGTGCCAGCAGTGGAGCTAGCGGTTCCACAGATACGCAGTATTTT. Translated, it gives CASSGASGSTDTQYF.

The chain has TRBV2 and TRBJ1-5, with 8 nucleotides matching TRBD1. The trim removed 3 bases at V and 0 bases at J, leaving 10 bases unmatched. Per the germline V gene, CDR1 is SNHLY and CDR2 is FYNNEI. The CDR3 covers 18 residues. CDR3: CASSDRTSQGVSNQPQHF. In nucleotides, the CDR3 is TGTGCCAGCAGTGATCGTACCTCACAGGGGGTTAGCAATCAGCCCCAGCATTTT. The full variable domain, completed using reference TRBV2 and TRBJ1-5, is EPEVTQTPSHQVTQMGQEVILRCVPISNHLYFYWYRQILGQKVEFLVSFYNNEISEKSEIFDDQFSVERPDGSNFTLKIRSTKLEDSAMYFCASSDRTSQGVSNQPQHFGDGTRLSIL.

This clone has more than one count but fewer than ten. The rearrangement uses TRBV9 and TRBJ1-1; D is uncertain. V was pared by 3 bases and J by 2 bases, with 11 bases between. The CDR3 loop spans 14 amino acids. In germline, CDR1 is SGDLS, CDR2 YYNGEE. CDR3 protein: CASSAQISNTEAFF. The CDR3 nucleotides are TGTGCCAGCAGCGCACAGATTTCAAACACTGAAGCTTTCTTT.

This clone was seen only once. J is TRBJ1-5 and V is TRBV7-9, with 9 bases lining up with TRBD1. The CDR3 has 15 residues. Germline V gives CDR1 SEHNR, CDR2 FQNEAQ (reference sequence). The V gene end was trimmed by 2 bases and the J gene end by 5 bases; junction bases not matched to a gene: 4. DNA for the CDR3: TGTGCCAGCAGCTTAATGGGACAGGGTTATCAGCCCCAGCATTTT. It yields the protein CASSLMGQGYQPQHF.

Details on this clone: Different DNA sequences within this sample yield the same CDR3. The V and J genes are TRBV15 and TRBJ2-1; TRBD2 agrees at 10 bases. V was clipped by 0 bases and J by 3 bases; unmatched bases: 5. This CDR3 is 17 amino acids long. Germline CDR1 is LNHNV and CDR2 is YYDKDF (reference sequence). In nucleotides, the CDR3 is TGTGCCACCAGCAGAGATGGAGCGGGAGGGTTCTACAATGAGCAGTTCTTC. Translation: CATSRDGAGGFYNEQFF.

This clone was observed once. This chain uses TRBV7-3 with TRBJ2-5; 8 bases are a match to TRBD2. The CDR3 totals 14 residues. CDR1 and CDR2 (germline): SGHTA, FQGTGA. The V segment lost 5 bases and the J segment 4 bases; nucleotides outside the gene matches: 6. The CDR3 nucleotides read TGTGCCAGCAGCCTAGGGACTAGTCGAGAGACCCAGTACTTC. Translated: CASSLGTSRETQYF.

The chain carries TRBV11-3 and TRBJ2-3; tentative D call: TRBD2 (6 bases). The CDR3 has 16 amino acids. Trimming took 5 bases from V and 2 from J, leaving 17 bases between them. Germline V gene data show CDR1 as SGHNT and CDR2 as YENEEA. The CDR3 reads CASSLRLGGSTDTQYF. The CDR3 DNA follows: TGTGCCAGCAGCCTGAGACTAGGAGGATCCACAGATACGCAGTATTTT.

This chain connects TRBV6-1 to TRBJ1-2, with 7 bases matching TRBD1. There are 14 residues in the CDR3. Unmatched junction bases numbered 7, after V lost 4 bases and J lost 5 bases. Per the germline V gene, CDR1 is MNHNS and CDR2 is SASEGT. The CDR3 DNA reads TGTGCCAGCAGTGTAGAGGGGACAGTATATGGCTACACCTTC. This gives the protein CASSVEGTVYGYTF.

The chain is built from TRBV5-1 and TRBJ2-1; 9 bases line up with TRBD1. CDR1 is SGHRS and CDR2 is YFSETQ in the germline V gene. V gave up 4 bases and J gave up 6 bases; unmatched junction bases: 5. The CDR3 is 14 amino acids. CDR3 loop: CASSPLTGGNEQFF. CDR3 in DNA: TGCGCCAGCAGCCCGCTGACAGGGGGCAATGAGCAGTTCTTC.

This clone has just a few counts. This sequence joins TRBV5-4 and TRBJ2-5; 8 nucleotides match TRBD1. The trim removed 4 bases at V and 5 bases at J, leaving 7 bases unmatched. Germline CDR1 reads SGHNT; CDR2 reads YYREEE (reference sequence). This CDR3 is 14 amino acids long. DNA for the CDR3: TGTGCCAGCAGCACGAGACAGGGGCGGGAGACCCAGTACTTC. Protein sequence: CASSTRQGRETQYF. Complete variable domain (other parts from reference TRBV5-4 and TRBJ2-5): ETGVTQSPTHLIKTRGQQVTLRCSSQSGHNTVSWYQQALGQGPQFIFQYYREEENGRGNFPPRFSGLQFPNYSSELNVNALELDDSALYLCASSTRQGRETQYFGPGTRLLVL.

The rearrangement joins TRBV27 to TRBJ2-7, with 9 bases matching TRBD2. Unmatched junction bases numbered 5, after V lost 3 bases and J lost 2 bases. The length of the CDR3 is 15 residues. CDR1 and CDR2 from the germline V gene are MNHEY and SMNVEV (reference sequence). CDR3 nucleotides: TGTGCCAGCAGTTTTCGCCTAGCGGGAACCTACGAGCAGTACTTC. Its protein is CASSFRLAGTYEQYF.

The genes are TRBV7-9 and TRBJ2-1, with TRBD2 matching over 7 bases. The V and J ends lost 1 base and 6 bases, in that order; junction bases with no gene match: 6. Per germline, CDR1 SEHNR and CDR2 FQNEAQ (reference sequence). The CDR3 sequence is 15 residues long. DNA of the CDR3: TGTGCCAGCAGCTTAGAAAGAGCGGGGCTCAATGAGCAGTTCTTC. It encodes CASSLERAGLNEQFF.

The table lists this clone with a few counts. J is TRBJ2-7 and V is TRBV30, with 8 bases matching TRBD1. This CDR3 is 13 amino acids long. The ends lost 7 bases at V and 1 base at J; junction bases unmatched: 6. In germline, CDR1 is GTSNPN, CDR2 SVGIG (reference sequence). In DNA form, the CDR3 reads TGTGCCTTTACAGGGGGGAATTCCTACGAGCAGTACTTC. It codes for CAFTGGNSYEQYF.